This T cell receptor (beta chain) emerged from a study of cytomegalovirus exposure and HLA in healthy donors. Comment on this clone: Its antigen is as yet unknown.

This PCR relied on a set of 60 Vbeta primers and 13 Jbeta primers. Here immunoSEQ multiplex PCR was the method, and the copy in TCRdb shows in-frame clones only, minus some. The table lists about 150,000 clones, 80% of them singletons. Findings of the study overall: Specificity for CMV antigens was confirmed in vitro for a few of the CMV-associated chains. As a later analysis showed, a missense DCLRE1C variant was linked to trimming of TCR beta V- and J-genes.

The sample consisted of PBMCs. The source of this sequence is a woman between 40 and 55 years old in good health and CMV-seropositive.

The CDR3 DNA reads as TGTGCCAGCAGTTTAATTGGTACGGGGAACACTGAAGCTTTCTTT. This encodes CASSLIGTGNTEAFF. This chain joins TRBV27 and TRBJ1-1; D call uncertain. This CDR3 spans 15 amino acids. With 2 bases removed from V and 1 base from J, the gap between germline ends came to 11 bases. Germline V CDR1 and CDR2: MNHEY, SMNVEV (reference sequence).